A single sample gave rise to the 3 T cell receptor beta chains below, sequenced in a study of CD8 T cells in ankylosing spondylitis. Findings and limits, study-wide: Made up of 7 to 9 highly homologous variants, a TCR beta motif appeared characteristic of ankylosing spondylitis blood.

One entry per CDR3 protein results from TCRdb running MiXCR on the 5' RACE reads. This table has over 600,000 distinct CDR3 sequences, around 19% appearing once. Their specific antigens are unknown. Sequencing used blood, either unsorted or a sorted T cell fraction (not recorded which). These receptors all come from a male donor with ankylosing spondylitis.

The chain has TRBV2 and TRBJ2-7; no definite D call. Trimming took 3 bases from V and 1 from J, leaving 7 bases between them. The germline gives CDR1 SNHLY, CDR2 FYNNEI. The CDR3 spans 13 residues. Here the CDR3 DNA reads TGTGCCAGCAGTGATAATGTGTCCTACGAGCAGTACTTC. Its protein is CASSDNVSYEQYF.

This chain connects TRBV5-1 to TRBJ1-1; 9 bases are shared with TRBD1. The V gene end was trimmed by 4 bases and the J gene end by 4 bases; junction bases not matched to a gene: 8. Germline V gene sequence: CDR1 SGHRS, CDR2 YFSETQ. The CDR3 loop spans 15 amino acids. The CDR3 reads CASSTGTGRVTEAFF. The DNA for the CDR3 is TGCGCCAGCAGCACCGGGACAGGGAGAGTCACTGAAGCTTTCTTT.

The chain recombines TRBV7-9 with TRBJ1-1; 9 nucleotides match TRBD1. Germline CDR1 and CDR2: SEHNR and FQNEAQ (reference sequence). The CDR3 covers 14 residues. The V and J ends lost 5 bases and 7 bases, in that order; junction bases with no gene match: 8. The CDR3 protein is CASSGGTGTSEAFF. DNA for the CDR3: TGTGCCAGCAGCGGAGGGACAGGGACCAGTGAAGCTTTCTTT.